The rows below give T cell receptor beta chains drawn from one sample of a study of identifying expanded T cells in peripheral blood. Method: immunoSEQ multiplex PCR; TCRdb's copy keeps in-frame clones and lacks some. Here the sample spans around 120,000 clones, approximately 90% being singletons. Sequencing input: blood. Receptors originate from a person aged 18-69 years in good health. Both conserved end residues are part of each CDR3. The order of the fields is clone size, D gene, J gene, V gene, CDR3 protein, CDR3 DNA. The D gene is left open where the match is weak. A row's size may be missing; if present it is once, few, many or a size class.

NA,NA,TRBJ1-2,TRBV7-2,CASSLIRRREDYYGYTF,TGTGCCAGCAGCTTAATAAGGCGGCGGGAGGATTACTATGGCTACACCTTC
once,TRBD1,TRBJ2-3,TRBV29-1,CSVEGPGTARTDTQYF,TGCAGCGTTGAAGGCCCCGGGACAGCTCGCACAGATACGCAGTATTTT
NA,TRBD1,TRBJ1-2,TRBV5-1,CASSISGTAYGYTF,TGCGCCAGCAGCATATCCGGGACAGCCTATGGCTACACCTTC
NA,NA,TRBJ1-2,TRBV11-2,CASSRDRPHGYTF,TGTGCCAGCAGCCGAGACAGGCCCCATGGCTACACCTTC
NA,NA,TRBJ2-7,TRBV5-6,CASSLPGPFTYEQYF,TGTGCCAGCAGCTTGCCGGGACCATTTACCTACGAGCAGTACTTC
NA,TRBD1,TRBJ1-2,TRBV27,CASSPQGAGGYTF,TGTGCCAGCAGTCCTCAGGGGGCTGGTGGCTACACCTTC
NA,TRBD1,TRBJ1-1,TRBV4-2,CASSLGQGAYTEAFF,TGTGCCAGCAGCCTGGGACAGGGGGCGTACACTGAAGCTTTCTTT
NA,TRBD2,TRBJ2-3,TRBV7-9,CASSLGFGGVKDTQYF,TGTGCCAGCAGCTTAGGATTCGGGGGGGTGAAAGATACGCAGTATTTT
NA,TRBD1,TRBJ1-2,TRBV19,CASTQTGGLFYGYTF,TGTGCGAGCACCCAGACAGGGGGTCTCTTCTATGGCTACACCTTC
NA,NA,TRBJ2-1,TRBV11-2,CASSLTVVSGQQFF,TGTGCCAGCAGCTTAACTGTTGTGTCGGGCCAGCAGTTCTTC
NA,TRBD1,TRBJ1-1,TRBV11-2,CASSSGQIGEAFF,TGTGCCAGCAGCTCGGGACAGATTGGTGAAGCTTTCTTT
once,TRBD1,TRBJ2-7,TRBV5-1,CASSLRDRGAYEQYF,TGCGCCAGCAGCTTACGGGACAGGGGGGCCTACGAGCAGTACTTC
NA,NA,TRBJ1-4,TRBV18,CASSSARTTNEKLFF,TGTGCCAGCTCGTCGGCCCGAACAACTAATGAAAAACTGTTTTTT
NA,NA,TRBJ1-1,TRBV6-5,CASSYSSLNTEAFF,TGTGCCAGCAGTTACTCATCCCTCAACACTGAAGCTTTCTTT
NA,TRBD1,TRBJ1-5,TRBV12-5,CASGLIRDRVNQPQHF,TGTGCTAGTGGTTTAATCCGGGACAGGGTCAATCAGCCCCAGCATTTT
NA,NA,TRBJ1-5,TRBV5-1,CASSLASGVGQPQHF,TGCGCCAGCAGCTTGGCCTCAGGGGTAGGTCAGCCCCAGCATTTT
NA,TRBD1,TRBJ2-3,TRBV18,CASSHGQGFTDTQYF,TGTGCCAGCTCCCACGGACAGGGGTTTACAGATACGCAGTATTTT
once,NA,TRBJ1-1,TRBV18,CASSRGVVIDTEAFF,TGTGCCAGCTCGAGGGGTGTTGTTATAGACACTGAAGCTTTCTTT
NA,NA,TRBJ1-1,TRBV30,CARGTNTEAFF,TGTGCCCGTGGGACGAACACTGAAGCTTTCTTT
NA,NA,TRBJ2-6,TRBV27,CASSSGASNVLTF,TGTGCCAGCAGTTCAGGCGCGTCTAACGTCCTGACTTTC
NA,NA,TRBJ1-1,TRBV20-1,CRTNGGFF,TGCAGAACAAACGGAGGTTTCTTT
NA,TRBD2,TRBJ2-2,TRBV4-3,CASSQEIALAGGQTGELFF,TGCGCCAGCAGCCAAGAAATTGCGCTAGCGGGGGGGCAAACCGGGGAGCTGTTTTTT
NA,NA,TRBJ2-5,TRBV7-2,CASSLAGVGETQYF,TGTGCCAGCAGCTTAGCGGGGGTGGGCGAGACCCAGTACTTC
NA,NA,TRBJ1-5,TRBV19,CASTSTGRHQPQHF,TGTGCCAGTACCTCGACAGGCCGGCATCAGCCCCAGCATTTT
NA,NA,TRBJ1-1,TRBV11-2,CASSWSSGTEAFF,TGTGCCAGCAGCTGGAGTTCGGGCACTGAAGCTTTCTTT
NA,TRBD1,TRBJ1-6,TRBV18,CASSPLPGGPVRSPLHF,TGTGCCAGCTCACCACTTCCAGGGGGCCCGGTAAGGTCACCCCTCCACTTT
NA,NA,TRBJ2-5,TRBV27,CASSFFVGETQYF,TGTGCCAGCAGTTTCTTCGTAGGGGAGACCCAGTACTTC
NA,TRBD1,TRBJ2-3,TRBV5-5,CASSLAKTGSGTDTQYF,TGTGCCAGCAGCTTGGCCAAGACAGGGAGTGGAACAGATACGCAGTATTTT
NA,NA,TRBJ1-2,TRBV13,CASSSDLDSGKGGGYTF,TGTGCCAGCAGCTCGGACCTGGACTCCGGTAAGGGAGGTGGCTACACCTTC